The table lists the clone carrying this T cell receptor (beta chain) with a few counts. Antigen unknown. Employing constant-segment primers, 5'RACE generated TCR alpha and TCR beta cDNA libraries bearing sample barcodes and UMIs. Using its own MiXCR run on the 5' RACE reads, TCRdb lists one record per CDR3 protein. The sample has about 110,000 distinct CDR3 sequences, 15% to 20% seen once; the top ten hold 28%. These data come from a study of T-cell memory formation after mild COVID-19. Findings and caveats of the study: Clones that shrank (day 15 to 85) were balanced CD4/CD8, whereas later expanders leaned CD4+. Pre-infection memory showed some responding clones, and this suggested that cross-reactive memory joined. Researchers report contracting CD4+ clones mostly in CM and EM, with CD8+ clones in EMRA.

Germline loops: CDR1 SGHTA, CDR2 FQGTGA. CDR3 length equals 17 residues. J gave up 10 bases and V 2 bases, and 19 bases lay outside the gene matches. This TCR was recovered from an adult woman who had mild COVID-19 (a few samples of this study predate the infection). Cell type and time point are not known. Sequenced: PBMCs or a T cell subset sorted from them (not recorded which). This rearrangement joins TRBV7-3 to TRBJ2-5; 7 bases map to TRBD2. The CDR3 DNA sequence: TGTGCCAGCAGCTTAGTCCCCGGGACGACGAGCCGGGGGGACCAGTACTTC. It codes for CASSLVPGTTSRGDQYF.